This T cell receptor (beta chain) was retrieved from a study of patients and donors after allogeneic stem cell transplantation. The CDR3 consists of 13 residues. Trimming at V came to 2 bases and at J to 8 bases, leaving 4 bases not matched to a gene. Per the germline V gene, CDR1 is MNHEY and CDR2 is SMNVEV (reference sequence). MiXCR, run by TCRdb on the RT-PCR reads, gives a single entry per CDR3 protein. The sample includes about 160,000 distinct CDR3 sequences, over 30% of them seen just once. The rearrangement links TRBV27 to TRBJ1-2, with 8 bases matching TRBD1. The origin of this receptor is a human donor who was either an allogeneic HSCT recipient or a stem cell or donor lymphocyte infusion donor (not recorded which). It is not recorded whose cells these are; they may come from a transplant donor. Sequencing was done on a sample of blood, either unsorted or a sorted T cell fraction (not recorded which). The CDR3 region has the DNA TGTGCCAGCAGTTTACAGGGGGCGCACGGCTACACCTTC. It translates to CASSLQGAHGYTF.